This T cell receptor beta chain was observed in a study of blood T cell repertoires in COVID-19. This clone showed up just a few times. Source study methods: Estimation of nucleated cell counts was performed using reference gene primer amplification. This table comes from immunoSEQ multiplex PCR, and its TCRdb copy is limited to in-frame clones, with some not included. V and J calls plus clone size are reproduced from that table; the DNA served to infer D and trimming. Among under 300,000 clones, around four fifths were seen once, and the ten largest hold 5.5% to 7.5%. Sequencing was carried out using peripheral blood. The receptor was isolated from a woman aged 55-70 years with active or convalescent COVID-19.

DNA of the CDR3: TGTGCCAGCATAGGGCTAGCGGGGGGTTATGAGCAGTTCTTC. This gives the protein CASIGLAGGYEQFF. The chain couples TRBV2 to TRBJ2-1; TRBD2 matches at 11 bases. Losses at the gene ends were 7 bases for V and 8 bases for J; bases not matched to a gene: 7. CDR1 SNHLY and CDR2 FYNNEI come from the germline V gene. CDR3 length: 14 residues.